Included here is one T cell receptor beta chain sequence, with context. Its antigen is as yet unknown. This record comes from a study of tumor and adjacent non-tumor tissue in lung cancer. At the level of the study: On average, productive TCRbeta reads reached a few million per sample. Study-level results: Compared with tumor, normal lung showed significantly lower TCR diversity. Normal lung showed higher cumulative top 100 clone frequency than tumor. Tumor TCR diversity, when higher, was linked to shorter survival.

Germline CDR1 MNHEY, CDR2 SVGAGI. Trimming took off 6 bases at V and 3 bases at J, with 16 bases between the two ends. The CDR3 is 15 amino acids. This sample's RNA came from whole unsorted tissue. Three rounds of nested PCR, following a modified ARM-PCR protocol, produced the TCRbeta library. TCRdb recomputed calls from the multiplex PCR reads with MiXCR, one row per CDR3 protein. In the table there are 71,000 or so distinct CDR3 sequences, 65% to 90% of which are singletons. This sequence joins TRBV6-5 and TRBJ2-3, with D tentatively TRBD1 (6 bases). Sequencing was done on a sample of lung tumor tissue. The TCR originated in a woman aged 45-59 years with non-small cell lung cancer. The DNA of the CDR3 is TGTGCCAGCAGCCGGACAGTAAGGGATACAGATACGCAGTATTTT. Its protein is CASSRTVRDTDTQYF.